Detailed here is one T cell receptor (beta chain). Its antigen is not identified. V was trimmed by 7 bases and J by 8 bases, leaving 23 bases between them. The CDR3 is 15 amino acids. The germline V gene encodes CDR1 LNHNV and CDR2 YYDKDF (reference sequence). The data were taken from a study of response to subunit inactivated influenza vaccine. General study findings and limits: Authors suggested that a seasonal influenza vaccination recruits few new T cells each time.

Each CDR3 protein is one row after TCRdb ran MiXCR on the RT-PCR reads. Among over 750,000 distinct CDR3 sequences listed, around 21% were seen once. Sequenced material: PBMCs from blood, taken roughly 5 days after vaccination. This clonotype originated in a man aged 50-59 years who received an inactivated influenza vaccine. The chain is built from TRBV15 and TRBJ1-2; possibly TRBD1 for D (6 bases). CDR3 sequence reads: CATTPHRVRMEGYTF. In nucleotides, the CDR3 is TGTGCCACCACCCCGCACAGGGTACGAATGGAAGGCTACACCTTC. Combining the CDR3 with reference TRBV15 and TRBJ1-2 gives the whole variable domain DAMVIQNPRYQVTQFGKPVTLSCSQTLNHNVMYWYQQKSSQAPKLLFHYYDKDFNNEADTPDNFQSRRPNTSFCFLDIRSPGLGDTAMYLCATTPHRVRMEGYTFGSGTRLTVV.